The source of this T cell receptor (beta chain) is a study of CD8 T cells in Susac syndrome. Reverse transcription of roughly 0.5 to 1 ug RNA used random hexamers. Via MiXCR, TCRdb re-called the immunoSEQ multiplex PCR reads, giving one row per CDR3 protein. The table records nearly 200,000 distinct CDR3 sequences, nearly 95% of them present only once. Purification of the CD8+ and CD4+ T cells relied on negative isolation, and TEMRA cells underwent FACS enrichment. V was pared by 5 bases and J by 5 bases, with 15 bases between. The CDR3 consists of 13 residues. Germline V gene lookup returns CDR1 DFQATT and CDR2 SNEGSKA (reference sequence).

V usage is TRBV20-1 and J usage is TRBJ2-5; D might be TRBD1 or TRBD2, each matching 6 bases. Sequencing input: CD4+ T cells from PBMCs. The source is a human donor with multiple sclerosis. CDR3 region: CSAYPGAGETQYF. As DNA, the CDR3 is TGCAGTGCTTATCCGGGGGCAGGGGAGACCCAGTACTTC.